This TCR beta chain was retrieved from a study of T cells in Graves' hyperthyroidism and ophthalmopathy. The TCR beta CDR3 regions underwent amplification using RNA transcripts as the source. TCR CDR3 regions were first amplified by RT-PCR with HTBI primers. TCRdb reprocessed the multiplex PCR reads with MiXCR, giving one entry per CDR3 protein. Among approximately 690,000 distinct CDR3 sequences listed, around 20% were seen once. Patients with uncontrolled infections, other autoimmune diseases, pregnancy or lactation were excluded. The sequencing input was blood. This TCR was sampled from a man under 40 with Graves' ophthalmopathy.

The CDR3 loop is CASSSGTGRGEAFF. As DNA, the CDR3 is TGTGCCAGCAGTTCCGGGACAGGGAGGGGTGAAGCTTTCTTT. The chain couples TRBV27 to TRBJ1-1; 9 nucleotides agree with TRBD1. This CDR3 comprises 14 residues. Unmatched junction bases numbered 7, after V lost 4 bases and J lost 7 bases. Germline V gene lookup returns CDR1 MNHEY and CDR2 SMNVEV (reference sequence).